The clone carrying this T cell receptor (beta chain) came up a few times. The V gene's germline CDR1 is SGHAT and CDR2 FQNNGV. The CDR3 is 17 amino acids. Trimming at V came to 5 bases and at J to 0 bases, leaving 9 bases not matched to a gene. TCRdb fed the RT-PCR reads into MiXCR, producing one record per CDR3 protein. The sample records more than 550,000 distinct CDR3 sequences, 14% being singletons. The gene calls are TRBV11-2 and TRBJ1-5; the match to TRBD1 covers 8 bases. The sequence was obtained from a female donor in good health, serving as a healthy control. The sequenced sample consisted of memory CD4+ T cells from blood. This CDR3 is CASSRRQGTYSNQPQHF. CDR3 in DNA: TGTGCCAGCAGCAGGCGACAGGGGACCTATAGCAATCAGCCCCAGCATTTT.